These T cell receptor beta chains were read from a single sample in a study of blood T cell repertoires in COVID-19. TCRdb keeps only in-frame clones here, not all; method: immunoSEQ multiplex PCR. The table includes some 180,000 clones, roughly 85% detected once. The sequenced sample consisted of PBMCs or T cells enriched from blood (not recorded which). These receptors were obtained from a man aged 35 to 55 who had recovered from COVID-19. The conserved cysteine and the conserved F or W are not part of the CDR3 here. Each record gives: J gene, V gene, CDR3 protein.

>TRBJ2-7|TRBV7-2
ASSLDRGLYEQY
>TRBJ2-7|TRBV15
ATSDRTYEQY
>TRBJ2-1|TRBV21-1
ASSASEGDTLYNEQF
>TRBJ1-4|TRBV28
ASSRTGGDEKLF
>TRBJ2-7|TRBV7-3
ASSLSVAGEQY
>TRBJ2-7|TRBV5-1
ASSWLAVSYEQY
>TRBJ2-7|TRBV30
AWSVLDRASSYEQY
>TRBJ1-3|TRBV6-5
ASSYDPTGSGNTIY
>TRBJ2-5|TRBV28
ASSLPAGGPVAQY
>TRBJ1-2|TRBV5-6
ASSSRQGLNYGYT
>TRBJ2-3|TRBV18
ASSPRQGDTQY
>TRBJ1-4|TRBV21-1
ASLLGSSLEKLF
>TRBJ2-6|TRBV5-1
ASSTGQTSFSGANVLT
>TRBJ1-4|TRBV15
ATSILPGTGAGKLF
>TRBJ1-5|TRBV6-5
ASSFGQGKQPQH
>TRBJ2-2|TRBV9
ASSVAGDTGELF
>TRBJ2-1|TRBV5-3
ARNPTVEQF
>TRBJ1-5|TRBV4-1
ASSQDIVQPQH
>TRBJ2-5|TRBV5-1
ASSSLAGGQETQY
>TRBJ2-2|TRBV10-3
AIRGRLAGGSVTGELF
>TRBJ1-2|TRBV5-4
ASSLPQGAHGYT
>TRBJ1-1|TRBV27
ASSPSTGMNTEAF
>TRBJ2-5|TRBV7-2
ASSLVAPPNQETQY